Described below is a single TCR beta chain sequence and its context. This specimen belongs to a study of breast tumors, draining lymph nodes, adjacent tissues. TCRdb redid the calling of the multiplex PCR reads with MiXCR, one entry per CDR3 protein. The sample consists of roughly 23,000 distinct CDR3 sequences, around three fifths of them appearing once. The sequencing input was tumor-adjacent breast tissue. This clonotype originated in a female donor with breast cancer. Some clones in this sample may be carry-over from other donors' samples.

The CDR3 spells CASSPQPGYGYTF. CDR3 bases: TGTGCCAGCAGCCCGCAACCGGGGTATGGCTACACCTTC. The chain carries TRBV5-5 and TRBJ1-2; unclear D gene. Germline CDR1 SGHKS, CDR2 YYEKEE (reference sequence). There are 13 residues in the CDR3. V was trimmed by 4 bases and J by 5 bases, leaving 12 bases between them. The whole variable domain, remainder taken from reference TRBV5-5 and TRBJ1-2, is DAGVTQSPTHLIKTRGQQVTLRCSPISGHKSVSWYQQVLGQGPQFIFQYYEKEERGRGNFPDRFSARQFPNYSSELNVNALLLGDSALYLCASSPQPGYGYTFGSGTRLTVV.